This T cell receptor beta chain was captured by sequencing in a study of T cell responses to AZD1222 COVID-19 vaccine. The count of this clone is one. The antigen is undetermined. General study points: At baseline, just 6 or 7 AZD1222 recipients tested seropositive. Donor demographics were predominantly white British with a female majority; clonal diversity may be underestimated. CD4 TCRs covered the whole spike, strongest at regions 160-218 and 743-854. Targets within unmutated variant regions were reportedly found for nearly half of spike-specific TCRs.

V lost 1 base and J lost 2, with 8 bases in between. The CDR3 has 14 amino acids. Germline CDR1 SNHLY, CDR2 FYNNEI. Sequencing used immunoSEQ multiplex PCR; TCRdb keeps in-frame clones, though not all of them. In the table there are about 140,000 clones, about 90% of which are singletons. The chain links TRBV2 to TRBJ1-1, with D perhaps matching TRBD1 (6 bases). This material consisted of peripheral blood, taken 28 days after the second dose of the MenACWY control vaccine. The clonotype comes from an adult who received the MenACWY meningococcal vaccine as a control. DNA of the CDR3: TGTGCCAGCAGTGAAGTGACAGGTAACACTGAAGCTTTCTTT. The encoded protein is CASSEVTGNTEAFF.